Listed below are T cell receptor beta chains from one sample, sequenced in a study of cytomegalovirus exposure and HLA in healthy donors. Method: immunoSEQ multiplex PCR; TCRdb's copy keeps in-frame clones and lacks some. The sample carries fewer than 200,000 clones, roughly 76% recorded once. The sequenced sample was PBMCs. These receptors were taken from a woman aged 45-65 years in good health and CMV-seronegative. CDR3s include the opening cysteine and the closing phenylalanine or tryptophan. D genes are given only for firm matches. A row's size may be missing; if present it is once, few, many or a size class.

NA	NA	TRBV7-2	TRBJ1-1	CASSLAVGPSGGAFF	TGTGCCAGCAGCTTAGCGGTAGGGCCCAGCGGGGGAGCTTTCTTT
NA	TRBD1	TRBV5-6	TRBJ1-2	CASSPGQGFGYTF	TGTGCCAGCAGCCCTGGACAGGGGTTCGGCTACACCTTC
NA	NA	TRBV4-3	TRBJ1-1	CASSQDRQENTEAFF	TGCGCCAGCAGCCAAGATCGCCAGGAGAACACTGAAGCTTTCTTT
NA	NA	TRBV2	TRBJ1-3	CASSRTTDAGNTIYF	TGTGCCAGCAGCCGGACGACAGATGCTGGAAACACCATATATTTT
NA	TRBD1	TRBV5-1	TRBJ1-2	CASSPGQGYTF	TGCGCCAGCAGCCCGGGACAGGGATACACCTTC
NA	TRBD1	TRBV2	TRBJ2-7	CASNPWTGGGYEQYF	TGTGCCAGCAATCCTTGGACAGGGGGGGGGTACGAGCAGTACTTC
NA	TRBD2	TRBV9	TRBJ2-2	CASSVNLAGGPGELFF	TGTGCCAGCAGCGTTAATCTAGCGGGAGGGCCCGGGGAGCTGTTTTTT
few	NA	TRBV7-8	TRBJ1-3	CASSPRQKTSGNTIYF	TGTGCCAGCAGCCCTCGACAGAAAACCTCTGGAAACACCATATATTTT
NA	TRBD1	TRBV4-1	TRBJ2-1	CASSQGGQSHNEQFF	TGCGCCAGCAGCCAAGGGGGACAGTCCCACAATGAGCAGTTCTTC
once	NA	TRBV20-1	TRBJ1-1	CSASPNTEAFF	TGCAGTGCCAGTCCGAACACTGAAGCTTTCTTT
few	TRBD1	TRBV7-8	TRBJ2-5	CASSSRSGGAETQYF	TGTGCCAGCAGCTCCCGTTCAGGGGGCGCGGAGACCCAGTACTTC
NA	TRBD1	TRBV5-6	TRBJ1-1	CASSKTGGNTEAFF	TGTGCCAGCAGCAAGACAGGGGGTAACACTGAAGCTTTCTTT
NA	TRBD1	TRBV28	TRBJ1-1	CASRTGGLTEAFF	TGTGCCAGCAGGACAGGGGGCTTGACTGAAGCTTTCTTT
once	NA	TRBV7-9	TRBJ2-7	CASSIRGADFYEQYF	TGTGCCAGCAGCATCCGAGGAGCGGATTTTTACGAGCAGTACTTC
NA	TRBD1	TRBV6-5	TRBJ1-4	CASSTTTGVEKLFF	TGTGCCAGCAGTACCACGACAGGGGTTGAAAAACTGTTTTTT
once	TRBD1	TRBV4-2	TRBJ2-7	CASSSTGQRSYEQYF	TGTGCCAGCAGTAGTACGGGACAGAGGTCCTACGAGCAGTACTTC
NA	NA	TRBV5-8	TRBJ1-5	CASSLSAGSNQPQHF	TGTGCCAGCAGCTTGTCCGCGGGGAGCAATCAGCCCCAGCATTTT
NA	TRBD2	TRBV19	TRBJ2-1	CASRGGVLGYNEQFF	TGTGCCAGTAGGGGAGGGGTATTGGGGTACAATGAGCAGTTCTTC
NA	NA	TRBV18	TRBJ2-7	CASSQPTRAGYEQYF	TGTGCCAGCTCACAGCCGACAAGGGCGGGATACGAGCAGTACTTC
NA	TRBD2	TRBV27	TRBJ2-7	CASSPRTSGGASSNEQYF	TGTGCCAGCAGCCCTCGGACTAGCGGGGGGGCCAGTAGCAACGAGCAGTACTTC
NA	NA	TRBV28	TRBJ1-1	CASSVTGSNTEAFF	TGTGCCAGCAGTGTGACAGGTTCGAACACTGAAGCTTTCTTT
NA	NA	TRBV5-6	TRBJ1-1	CASSFGEGTEAFF	TGTGCCAGCAGCTTCGGGGAGGGGACTGAAGCTTTCTTT
NA	NA	TRBV2	TRBJ2-7	CASSDRGLGEQYF	TGTGCCAGCAGTGATCGTGGGCTTGGCGAGCAGTACTTC
NA	NA	TRBV7-9	TRBJ2-5	CASTPGQFAAETQYF	TGTGCCAGCACCCCCGGACAGTTCGCAGCGGAGACCCAGTACTTC
once	NA	TRBV6-1	TRBJ2-2	CASRRPGGTGELFF	TGTGCCAGCAGGCGACCAGGGGGGACCGGGGAGCTGTTTTTT
NA	NA	TRBV4-1	TRBJ2-3	CASSRSGSTDTQYF	TGCGCCAGCAGCCGAAGCGGGTCGACAGATACGCAGTATTTT
NA	NA	TRBV11-3	TRBJ2-3	CASSWEAGDTQYF	TGTGCCAGCAGCTGGGAGGCCGGAGATACGCAGTATTTT
NA	TRBD1	TRBV6-1	TRBJ1-5	CASTADRGRNQPQHF	TGTGCCAGCACCGCGGACAGGGGGAGGAATCAGCCCCAGCATTTT
few	NA	TRBV11-2	TRBJ2-3	CASSPALFGGPTDTQYF	TGTGCCAGCAGCCCCGCTTTATTCGGGGGGCCCACAGATACGCAGTATTTT
NA	NA	TRBV2	TRBJ2-7	CASSLPQAQYF	TGTGCCAGCAGCCTCCCCCAGGCGCAGTACTTC
NA	NA	TRBV7-9	TRBJ1-1	CSSSFGTEAFF	TGTTCCAGCAGCTTCGGTACTGAAGCTTTCTTT
few	NA	TRBV5-1	TRBJ2-3	CASSPGSVGGGVEDTQYF	TGCGCCAGCAGCCCTGGTAGTGTGGGGGGTGGGGTCGAAGATACGCAGTATTTT
few	NA	TRBV7-2	TRBJ2-3	CASSFQRRDTQYF	TGTGCCAGCAGCTTCCAGAGGCGAGATACGCAGTATTTT
once	NA	TRBV11-2	TRBJ2-2	CASSLRAGTGELFF	TGTGCCAGCAGCCTCAGGGCTGGCACCGGGGAGCTGTTTTTT
NA	TRBD1	TRBV19	TRBJ2-1	CASSGTGPYNEQFF	TGTGCCAGTAGCGGGACAGGCCCTTACAATGAGCAGTTCTTC
NA	NA	TRBV28	TRBJ1-2	CASSPGGLGGYGYTF	TGTGCCAGCAGTCCGGGCGGGCTCGGAGGGTATGGCTACACCTTC
NA	NA	TRBV7-2	TRBJ1-5	CASSLSRGGQPQHF	TGTGCCAGCAGCCTTAGCAGGGGTGGACAGCCCCAGCATTTT
NA	TRBD1	TRBV27	TRBJ1-2	CASSFHDRGGYTF	TGTGCCAGCAGTTTCCACGACAGGGGCGGCTACACCTTC
NA	TRBD1	TRBV2	TRBJ1-1	CASSGTGATEAFF	TGTGCCAGCAGCGGGACAGGGGCCACTGAAGCTTTCTTT
NA	NA	TRBV4-1	TRBJ2-7	CASSQDLGYEQYF	TGCGCCAGCAGCCAAGATCTAGGTTACGAGCAGTACTTC